These 13 T cell receptor beta chains share one sample of origin, sequenced in a study of CD4 T cells in relation to SARS-CoV-2 and coronaviruses. Sequencing was performed with immunoSEQ multiplex PCR; in TCRdb, only in-frame clones are kept and a portion is missing. The data hold 58,000 or so clones, with under 95% observed a single time. The specimen was naive CD4+ T cells from PBMCs. As to subset: naive CD4+ T cells isolated by negative enrichment. All receptors derive from an adult with COVID-19.

The chain carries TRBV6-2 or TRBV6-3 and TRBJ2-1, with a weak D call TRBD2 (5 bases). The V gene lost 5 bases and the J gene lost 6 bases, with 14 bases spanning the gap. This CDR3 has 14 amino acids. Germline V CDR1 and CDR2: MNHEY, SVGEGT. As DNA, the CDR3 is TGTGCCAGCAGTCTTCTAGCAGTAGGCAATGAGCAGTTCTTC. Translating gives CASSLLAVGNEQFF.

The genes are TRBV30 and TRBJ1-5; TRBD1 aligns across 7 bases. The CDR3 loop spans 19 amino acids. Germline trimming cut 2 bases from V and 0 bases from J; bases unmatched to any gene: 16. Germline-derived CDR1 and CDR2 are GTSNPN and SVGIG (reference sequence). The CDR3 bases are TGTGCCTGGAGTTACCGGGACAGTACCTCGTATTATAGCAATCAGCCCCAGCATTTT. Translating gives CAWSYRDSTSYYSNQPQHF.

The CDR3 is CASSQEGGRPDTQYF. CDR3 coding DNA: TGTGCCAGCAGCCAAGAGGGGGGTCGGCCAGATACGCAGTATTTT. The J gene is TRBJ2-3, the V gene TRBV4-2, with a weak D call TRBD2 (6 bases). The V gene's germline CDR1 is LGHNA and CDR2 YNFKEQ. This CDR3 spans 15 amino acids. With 0 bases removed from V and 4 bases from J, the gap between germline ends came to 11 bases.

The chain uses TRBV2 and TRBJ2-2; 9 nucleotides align to TRBD2. This CDR3 comprises 16 residues. Germline trimming cut 8 bases from V and 3 bases from J; bases unmatched to any gene: 10. From germline, CDR1 is SNHLY and CDR2 FYNNEI. The chain's CDR3 is CASQPHSGSYTGELFF. The CDR3 nucleotides are TGTGCCAGCCAGCCCCATAGCGGGAGCTACACCGGGGAGCTGTTTTTT.

This rearrangement joins TRBV5-1 to TRBJ2-5; tentatively, D is TRBD1 or TRBD2 (6 bases each). The V gene's germline CDR1 is SGHRS and CDR2 YFSETQ. There are 15 residues in the CDR3. The ends were cut back, 0 bases at V and 5 bases at J, with 14 bases in the middle. The CDR3 nucleotides are TGCGCCAGCAGCTTGGACGTAGGGGGGAGTGAGACCCAGTACTTC. As protein: CASSLDVGGSETQYF.

The chain couples TRBV9 to TRBJ2-3; a weak D match, TRBD1 (6 bases). V was trimmed by 0 bases and J by 2 bases, leaving 7 bases between them. The V gene's germline CDR1 is SGDLS and CDR2 YYNGEE. This CDR3 has 14 residues. For the CDR3, the DNA is TGTGCCAGCAGCGTAGGGGACATCACAGATACGCAGTATTTT. Translation gives CASSVGDITDTQYF.

The CDR3 sequence is CASSLGFWDRDNRYEQYF. CDR3 DNA sequence: TGCGCCAGCAGCTTGGGGTTCTGGGACAGGGACAATCGCTACGAGCAGTACTTC. The chain recombines TRBV5-1 with TRBJ2-7, with TRBD1 matching over 9 bases. The length of the CDR3 is 18 residues. Germline lookup yields CDR1 SGHRS and CDR2 YFSETQ. The trim removed 0 bases at V and 3 bases at J, leaving 13 bases unmatched.

This sequence joins TRBV24-1 and TRBJ2-1; D is possibly TRBD2 (5 bases). The V end was cut by 5 bases, the J end by 3 bases, with 13 bases between. Per the germline V gene, CDR1 is KGHDR and CDR2 is SFDVKD. The CDR3 runs 15 residues. The CDR3 DNA reads as TGTGCCACCAGTGCCTCCACCGGACTCTACAATGAGCAGTTCTTC. It yields the protein CATSASTGLYNEQFF.

The chain is built from TRBV6-5 and TRBJ2-1; D ambiguous. Germline V CDR1 and CDR2: MNHEY, SVGAGI. The ends were cut back, 6 bases at V and 0 bases at J, with 9 bases in the middle. This CDR3 comprises 14 residues. The CDR3 loop reads CASRDVSSYNEQFF. The CDR3, as DNA: TGTGCCAGCAGAGACGTAAGCTCCTACAATGAGCAGTTCTTC.

The chain links TRBV30 to TRBJ2-2, with D tentatively TRBD2 (5 bases). Germline CDR1 GTSNPN, CDR2 SVGIG (reference sequence). The length of the CDR3 is 15 residues. V lost 4 bases and J 1 base, leaving 13 bases between the germline ends. The DNA for the CDR3 is TGTGCCTGGATTCCCAGCGGATTGAACACCGGGGAGCTGTTTTTT. This translates into CAWIPSGLNTGELFF.

In this sample, this clone turned up once. The chain recombines TRBV9 with TRBJ2-7, with TRBD2 as a possible D gene (6 bases). The CDR3 runs to 16 residues. V lost 0 bases and J 5 bases, leaving 18 bases between the germline ends. Germline V CDR1 and CDR2: SGDLS, YYNGEE. In DNA form, the CDR3 reads TGTGCCAGCAGCGTAGATCAGCCCGGGAGTGTCCACGAGCAGTACTTC. Protein: CASSVDQPGSVHEQYF. The full variable domain, completed using reference TRBV9 and TRBJ2-7, is DSGVTQTPKHLITATGQRVTLRCSPRSGDLSVYWYQQSLDQGLQFLIQYYNGEERAKGNILERFSAQQFPDLHSELNLSSLELGDSALYFCASSVDQPGSVHEQYFGPGTRLTVT.

In nucleotides, the CDR3 is TGTGCCAGCAGCTCGGGACAGGGTCTGGGGGAGCAGTACTTC. Protein: CASSSGQGLGEQYF. The chain is built from TRBV7-3 and TRBJ2-7; TRBD1 matches at 9 bases. The CDR3 runs 14 residues. After removal of 4 bases from V and 7 bases from J, the junction contained 8 bases not matched to a gene. Germline assignment: CDR1 SGHTA and CDR2 FQGTGA.

V is TRBV7-9 and J is TRBJ2-1, with D tentatively TRBD2 (5 bases). The CDR3 runs to 13 residues. Germline values: CDR1 SEHNR, CDR2 FQNEAQ (reference sequence). Trimming removed 9 bases from V and 4 bases from J, with 13 bases in between. The CDR3, as DNA: TGTGCCAGTCGACTACCCAGATACAATGAGCAGTTCTTC. This sequence encodes CASRLPRYNEQFF. Full variable domain (missing parts from reference TRBV7-9 and TRBJ2-1): DTGVSQNPRHKITKRGQNVTFRCDPISEHNRLYWYRQTLGQGPEFLTYFQNEAQLEKSRLLSDRFSAERPKGSFSTLEIQRTEQGDSAMYLCASRLPRYNEQFFGPGTRLTVL.